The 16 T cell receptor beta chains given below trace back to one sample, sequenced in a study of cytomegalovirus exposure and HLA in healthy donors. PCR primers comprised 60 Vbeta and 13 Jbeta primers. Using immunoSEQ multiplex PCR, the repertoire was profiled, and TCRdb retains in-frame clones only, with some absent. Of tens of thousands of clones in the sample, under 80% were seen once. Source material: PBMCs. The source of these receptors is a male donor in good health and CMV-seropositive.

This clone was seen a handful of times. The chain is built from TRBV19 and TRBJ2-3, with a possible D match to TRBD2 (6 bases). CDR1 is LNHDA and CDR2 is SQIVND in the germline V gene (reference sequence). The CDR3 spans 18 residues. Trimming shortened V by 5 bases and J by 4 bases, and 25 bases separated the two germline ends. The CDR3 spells CASSLQRSGGGPADTQYF. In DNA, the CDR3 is TGTGCCAGTAGTCTTCAACGTAGCGGAGGAGGGCCCGCAGATACGCAGTATTTT.

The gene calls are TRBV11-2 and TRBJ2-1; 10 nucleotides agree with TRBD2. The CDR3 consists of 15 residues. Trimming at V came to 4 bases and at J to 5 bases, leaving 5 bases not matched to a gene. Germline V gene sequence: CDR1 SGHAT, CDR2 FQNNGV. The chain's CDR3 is CASSSERGGHNEQFF. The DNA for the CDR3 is TGTGCCAGCAGCTCCGAGCGGGGGGGCCACAATGAGCAGTTCTTC. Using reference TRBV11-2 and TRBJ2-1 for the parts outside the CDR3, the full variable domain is EAGVAQSPRYKIIEKRQSVAFWCNPISGHATLYWYQQILGQGPKLLIQFQNNGVVDDSQLPKDRFSAERLKGVDSTLKIQPAKLEDSAVYLCASSSERGGHNEQFFGPGTRLTVL.

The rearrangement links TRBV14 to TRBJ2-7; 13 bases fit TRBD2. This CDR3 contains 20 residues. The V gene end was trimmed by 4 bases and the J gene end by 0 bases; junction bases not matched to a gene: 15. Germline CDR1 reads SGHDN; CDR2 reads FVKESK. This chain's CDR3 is CASSPRWGLAGFTSSYEQYF. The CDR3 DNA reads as TGTGCCAGCAGCCCTCGGTGGGGACTAGCGGGATTCACCAGCTCCTACGAGCAGTACTTC.

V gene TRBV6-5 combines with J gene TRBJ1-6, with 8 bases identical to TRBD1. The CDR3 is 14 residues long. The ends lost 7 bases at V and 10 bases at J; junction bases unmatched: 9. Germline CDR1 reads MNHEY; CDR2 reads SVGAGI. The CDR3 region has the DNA TGTGCCAGCATCTTAGACAGGGGAGGCTCACCCCTCCACTTT. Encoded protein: CASILDRGGSPLHF.

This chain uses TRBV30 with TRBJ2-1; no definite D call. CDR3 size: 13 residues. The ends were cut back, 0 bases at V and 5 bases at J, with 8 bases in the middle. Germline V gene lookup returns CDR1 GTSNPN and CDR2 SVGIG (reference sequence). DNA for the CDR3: TGTGCCTGGAGTGTGATTAGTGACAATGAGCAGTTCTTC. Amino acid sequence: CAWSVISDNEQFF.

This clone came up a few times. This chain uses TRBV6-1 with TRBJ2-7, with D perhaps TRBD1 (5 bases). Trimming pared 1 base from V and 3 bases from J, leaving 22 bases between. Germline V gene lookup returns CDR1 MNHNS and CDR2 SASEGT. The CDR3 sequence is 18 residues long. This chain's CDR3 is CASSEGGWTTDTSYEQYF. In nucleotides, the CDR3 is TGTGCCAGCAGTGAAGGCGGTTGGACAACCGATACAAGCTACGAGCAGTACTTC.

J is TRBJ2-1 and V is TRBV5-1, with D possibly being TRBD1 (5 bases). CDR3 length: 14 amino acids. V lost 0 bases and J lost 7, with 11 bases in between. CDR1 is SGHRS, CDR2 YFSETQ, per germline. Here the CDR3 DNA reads TGCGCCAGCAGCTTGGCCAGGGAAGGGAATGAGCAGTTCTTC. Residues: CASSLAREGNEQFF.

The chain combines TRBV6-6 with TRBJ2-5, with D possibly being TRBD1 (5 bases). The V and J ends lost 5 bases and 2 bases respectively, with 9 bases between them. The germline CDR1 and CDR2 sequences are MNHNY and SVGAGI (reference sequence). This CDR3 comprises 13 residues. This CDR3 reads CASSKRQQETQYF. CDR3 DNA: TGTGCCAGCAGTAAGCGACAGCAAGAGACCCAGTACTTC.

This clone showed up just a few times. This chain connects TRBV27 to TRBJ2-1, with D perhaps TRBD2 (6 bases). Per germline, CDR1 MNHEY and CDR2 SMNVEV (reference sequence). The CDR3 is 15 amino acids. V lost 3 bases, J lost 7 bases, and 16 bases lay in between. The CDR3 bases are TGTGCCAGCAGTTTGTTCGGAGCGGGTGCTAATGAGCAGTTCTTC. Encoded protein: CASSLFGAGANEQFF.

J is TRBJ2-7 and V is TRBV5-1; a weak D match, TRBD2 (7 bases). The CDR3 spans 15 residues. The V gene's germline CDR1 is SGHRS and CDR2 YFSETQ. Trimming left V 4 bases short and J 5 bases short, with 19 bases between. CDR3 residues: CASSGEGTPSDEQYF. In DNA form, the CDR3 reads TGCGCCAGCAGCGGGGAGGGGACACCCTCGGACGAGCAGTACTTC.

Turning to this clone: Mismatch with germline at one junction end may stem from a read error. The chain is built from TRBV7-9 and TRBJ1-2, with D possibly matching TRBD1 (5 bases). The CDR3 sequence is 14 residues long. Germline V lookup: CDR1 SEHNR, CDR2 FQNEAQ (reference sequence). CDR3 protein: CSSSLGATEYGYTF. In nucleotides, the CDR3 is TGTTCCAGCAGCTTAGGGGCCACAGAATATGGCTACACCTTC.

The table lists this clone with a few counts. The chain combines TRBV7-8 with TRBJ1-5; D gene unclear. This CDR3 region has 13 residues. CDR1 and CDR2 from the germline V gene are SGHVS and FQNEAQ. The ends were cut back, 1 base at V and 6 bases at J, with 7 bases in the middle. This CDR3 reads CASSLGGFQPQHF. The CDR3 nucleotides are TGTGCCAGCAGCTTAGGAGGGTTTCAGCCCCAGCATTTT.

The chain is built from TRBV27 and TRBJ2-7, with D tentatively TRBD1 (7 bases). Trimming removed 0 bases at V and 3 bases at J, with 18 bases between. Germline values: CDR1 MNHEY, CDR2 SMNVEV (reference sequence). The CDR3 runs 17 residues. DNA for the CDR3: TGTGCCAGCAGTTTATCGGGCACCCCAGGGGGGATCTACGAGCAGTACTTC. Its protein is CASSLSGTPGGIYEQYF.

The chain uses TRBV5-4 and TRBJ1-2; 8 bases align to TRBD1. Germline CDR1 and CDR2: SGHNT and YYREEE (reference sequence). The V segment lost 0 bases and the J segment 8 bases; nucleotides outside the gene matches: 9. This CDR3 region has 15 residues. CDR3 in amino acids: CASSLDGQGYGGYTF. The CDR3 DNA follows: TGTGCCAGCAGCTTGGATGGACAGGGTTATGGAGGCTACACCTTC.

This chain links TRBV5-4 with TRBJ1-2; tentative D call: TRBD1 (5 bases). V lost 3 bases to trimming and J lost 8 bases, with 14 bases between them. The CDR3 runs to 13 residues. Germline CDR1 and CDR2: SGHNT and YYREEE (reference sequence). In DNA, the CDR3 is TGTGCCAGCAGCTGGATACAGGAGCAGGGCTACACCTTC. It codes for CASSWIQEQGYTF.

CDR3 in DNA: TGTGCCAGCAGCAAAGCGTTTCGTCCCCGCTCCTACAATGAGCAGTTCTTC. Translated: CASSKAFRPRSYNEQFF. The V and J genes are TRBV21-1 and TRBJ2-1; TRBD2 reflects the table's D call only, with no check against the DNA. TRBV21-1 is a known pseudogene. The CDR3 is 17 residues long.